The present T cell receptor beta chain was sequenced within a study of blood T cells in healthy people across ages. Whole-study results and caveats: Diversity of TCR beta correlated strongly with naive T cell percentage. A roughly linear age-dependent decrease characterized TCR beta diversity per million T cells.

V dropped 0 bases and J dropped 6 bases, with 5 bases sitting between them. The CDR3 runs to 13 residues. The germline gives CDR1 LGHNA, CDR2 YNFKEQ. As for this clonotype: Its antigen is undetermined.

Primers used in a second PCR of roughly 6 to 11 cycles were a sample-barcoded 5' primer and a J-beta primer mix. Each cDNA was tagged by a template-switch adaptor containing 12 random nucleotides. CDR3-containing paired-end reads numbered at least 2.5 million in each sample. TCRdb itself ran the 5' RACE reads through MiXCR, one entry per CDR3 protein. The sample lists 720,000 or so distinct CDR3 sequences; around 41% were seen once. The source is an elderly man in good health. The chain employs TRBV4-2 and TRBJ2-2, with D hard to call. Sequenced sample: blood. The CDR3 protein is CASSQEWAGELFF. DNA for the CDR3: TGTGCCAGCAGCCAAGAGTGGGCCGGGGAGCTGTTTTTT.